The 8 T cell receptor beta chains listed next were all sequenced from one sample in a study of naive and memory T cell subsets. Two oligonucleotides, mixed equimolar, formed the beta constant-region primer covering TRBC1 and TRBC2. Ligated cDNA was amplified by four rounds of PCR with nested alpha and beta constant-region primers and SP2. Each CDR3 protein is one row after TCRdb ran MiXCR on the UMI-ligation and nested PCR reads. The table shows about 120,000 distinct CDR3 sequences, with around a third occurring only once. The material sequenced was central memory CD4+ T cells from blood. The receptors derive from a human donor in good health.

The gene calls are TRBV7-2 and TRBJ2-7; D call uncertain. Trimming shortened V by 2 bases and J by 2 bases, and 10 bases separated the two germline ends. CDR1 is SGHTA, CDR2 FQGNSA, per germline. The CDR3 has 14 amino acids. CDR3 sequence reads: CASSLLGPTYEQYF. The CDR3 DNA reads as TGTGCCAGCAGCTTATTGGGTCCCACCTACGAGCAGTACTTC.

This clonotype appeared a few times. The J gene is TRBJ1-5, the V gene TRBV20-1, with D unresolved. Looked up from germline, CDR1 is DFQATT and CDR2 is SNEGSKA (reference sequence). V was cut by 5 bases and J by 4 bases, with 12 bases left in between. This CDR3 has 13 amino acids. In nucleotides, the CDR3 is TGCAGTGCTCTCGGAGGGTGGAATCAGCCCCAGCATTTT. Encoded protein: CSALGGWNQPQHF.

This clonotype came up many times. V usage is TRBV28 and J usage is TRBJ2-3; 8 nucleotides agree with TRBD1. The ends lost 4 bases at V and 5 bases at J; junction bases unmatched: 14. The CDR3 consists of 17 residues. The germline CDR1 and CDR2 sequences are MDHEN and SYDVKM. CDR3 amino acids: CASSSPRTGTGGDTQYF. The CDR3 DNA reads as TGTGCCAGCAGTTCCCCCCGGACAGGGACGGGCGGAGATACGCAGTATTTT. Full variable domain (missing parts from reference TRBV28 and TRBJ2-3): DVKVTQSSRYLVKRTGEKVFLECVQDMDHENMFWYRQDPGLGLRLIYFSYDVKMKEKGDIPEGYSVSREKKERFSLILESASTNQTSMYLCASSSPRTGTGGDTQYFGPGTRLTVL.

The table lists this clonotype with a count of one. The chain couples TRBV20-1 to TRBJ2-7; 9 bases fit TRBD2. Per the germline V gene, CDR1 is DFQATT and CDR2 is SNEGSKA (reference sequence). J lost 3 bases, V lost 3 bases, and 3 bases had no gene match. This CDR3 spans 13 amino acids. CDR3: CSARREGLYEQYF. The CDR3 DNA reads TGCAGTGCTAGGCGGGAGGGCCTCTACGAGCAGTACTTC.

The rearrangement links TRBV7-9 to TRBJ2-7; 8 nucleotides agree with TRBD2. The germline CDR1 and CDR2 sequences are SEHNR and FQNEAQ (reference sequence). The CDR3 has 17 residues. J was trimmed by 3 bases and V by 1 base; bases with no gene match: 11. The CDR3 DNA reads TGTGCCAGCAGCTTAGGATCAACTAGCGGCCAAGACTACGAGCAGTACTTC. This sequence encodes CASSLGSTSGQDYEQYF.

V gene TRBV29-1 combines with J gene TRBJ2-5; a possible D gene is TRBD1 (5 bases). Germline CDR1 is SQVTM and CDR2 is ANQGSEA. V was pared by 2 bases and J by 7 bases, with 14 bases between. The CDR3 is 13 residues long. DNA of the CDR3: TGCAGCGTTGAAACCGACAGTTCGGGGACCCAGTACTTC. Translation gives CSVETDSSGTQYF.

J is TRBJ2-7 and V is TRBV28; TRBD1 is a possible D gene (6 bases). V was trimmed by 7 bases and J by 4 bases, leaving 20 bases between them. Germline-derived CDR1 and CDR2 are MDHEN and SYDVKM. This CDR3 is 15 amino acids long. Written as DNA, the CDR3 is TGTGCCAGCACCCGAGCAGGACAGATTTTTTACGAGCAGTACTTC. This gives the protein CASTRAGQIFYEQYF.

CDR3 nucleotide sequence: TGTGCCAGCAGCCCGACTCGACAGGAAAATAGCAATCAGCCCCAGCATTTT. It is translated as CASSPTRQENSNQPQHF. The V and J genes are TRBV7-9 and TRBJ1-5, with D perhaps TRBD1 (6 bases). CDR1 is SEHNR and CDR2 is FQNEAQ in the germline V gene (reference sequence). This CDR3 is built from 17 residues. The V and J ends lost 5 bases and 0 bases respectively, with 17 bases between them. Based on the CDR3 plus reference TRBV7-9 and TRBJ1-5, the full variable domain is DTGVSQNPRHKITKRGQNVTFRCDPISEHNRLYWYRQTLGQGPEFLTYFQNEAQLEKSRLLSDRFSAERPKGSFSTLEIQRTEQGDSAMYLCASSPTRQENSNQPQHFGDGTRLSIL.